These T cell receptor beta chains were read from a single sample in a study of CD8 T cells in Susac syndrome. A single record per CDR3 protein comes from TCRdb applying MiXCR to the immunoSEQ multiplex PCR reads. Of roughly 140,000 distinct CDR3 sequences listed, about 95% are singletons. The sequenced sample was CD4+ T cells from PBMCs. The receptors shown here come from a human donor with Susac syndrome. Both conserved end residues are part of each CDR3. The D gene is left open where the match is weak. Size values are once, few and many counts, or a class for expanded clones, and some rows have none.

size	J	D	V	CDR3	DNA
.	TRBJ2-1	.	TRBV12-3/TRBV12-4	CASSGPKQFF	TGTGCCAGCAGCGGACCCAAGCAGTTCTTC
once	TRBJ1-6	.	TRBV5-1	CASSLGQSDSPLHF	TGCGCCAGCAGCCTAGGACAGTCCGATTCACCCCTCCACTTT
.	TRBJ2-1	TRBD2	TRBV5-5	CASGLAGGSSYNEQFF	TGTGCCAGCGGACTAGCGGGGGGCTCCTCCTACAATGAGCAGTTCTTC
once	TRBJ2-3	.	TRBV6-5	CASSSLGVSTDTQYF	TGTGCCAGCAGTTCCCTCGGGGTTAGCACAGATACGCAGTATTTT
once	TRBJ2-6	.	TRBV7-8	CASSLVPGYGRVLTF	TGTGCCAGCAGCTTAGTACCAGGGTACGGTCGCGTCCTGACTTTC
.	TRBJ2-1	TRBD1	TRBV15	CATSRDRVIGNEQFF	TGTGCCACCAGTCGGGACAGGGTGATTGGCAATGAGCAGTTCTTC
.	TRBJ1-2	TRBD1	TRBV12-3/TRBV12-4	CASSPEGQAYGYTF	TGTGCCAGCAGTCCGGAGGGACAGGCCTACGGCTACACCTTC
.	TRBJ2-3	TRBD2	TRBV5-6	CASSLGRGGRTDTQYF	TGTGCCAGCAGCTTGGGGCGGGGGGGCCGCACAGATACGCAGTATTTT
.	TRBJ2-1	.	TRBV20-1	CSARGRSYNEQFF	TGCAGTGCTAGGGGGCGCTCCTACAATGAGCAGTTCTTC
.	TRBJ2-2	TRBD2	TRBV20-1	CSASPSGGRTGELFF	TGCAGTGCTAGCCCTAGCGGGGGACGCACCGGGGAGCTGTTTTTT
.	TRBJ1-1	.	TRBV9	CASSVAVGMNTEAFF	TGTGCCAGCAGCGTAGCAGTGGGAATGAACACTGAAGCTTTCTTT
.	TRBJ2-5	TRBD2	TRBV20-1	CSARASGAQETQYF	TGCAGTGCTAGGGCTAGCGGGGCTCAAGAGACCCAGTACTTC
.	TRBJ1-6	.	TRBV12-3/TRBV12-4	CASSLGSIHNSPLHF	TGTGCCAGCAGCCTAGGCAGTATCCATAATTCACCCCTCCACTTT
once	TRBJ2-1	.	TRBV5-4	CASSRGRDEQFF	TGTGCCAGCAGCAGGGGACGGGACGAGCAGTTCTTC
.	TRBJ2-3	.	TRBV9	CASSAISGGPDTQYF	TGTGCCAGCAGCGCCATCTCCGGGGGTCCAGATACGCAGTATTTT
.	TRBJ2-1	TRBD2	TRBV2	CASSEGAGGIHEQFF	TGTGCCAGCAGTGAGGGTGCGGGGGGGATCCATGAGCAGTTCTTC
.	TRBJ2-7	TRBD1	TRBV7-3	CASSLDRASVYEQYF	TGTGCCAGCAGCTTAGACAGGGCCTCGGTGTACGAGCAGTACTTC
few	TRBJ2-7	.	TRBV12-3/TRBV12-4	CASSLKGNEQYF	TGTGCCAGCAGTTTAAAGGGGAACGAGCAGTACTTC
.	TRBJ2-7	TRBD1	TRBV12-3/TRBV12-4	CASSYRGYSYEQYF	TGTGCCAGCAGCTACAGGGGCTACTCCTACGAGCAGTACTTC
.	TRBJ2-3	TRBD2	TRBV29-1	CSVAGPSGGGTDTQYF	TGCAGCGTTGCGGGTCCTAGCGGGGGGGGGACAGATACGCAGTATTTT
.	TRBJ2-7	TRBD2	TRBV5-4	CASSAGRAYEQYF	TGTGCCAGCAGCGCTGGGAGGGCCTACGAGCAGTACTTC
.	TRBJ2-3	TRBD1	TRBV4-1	CASSQDPGQANTDTQYF	TGCGCCAGCAGCCAAGATCCGGGACAGGCAAACACAGATACGCAGTATTTT
.	TRBJ2-5	TRBD2	TRBV3-1	CASSVQRGGPETQYF	TGTGCCAGCAGCGTTCAGCGGGGGGGCCCGGAGACCCAGTACTTC
once	TRBJ2-7	.	TRBV14	CASSQGRGQYF	TGTGCCAGCAGCCAAGGCAGGGGTCAGTACTTC
.	TRBJ2-3	TRBD1	TRBV29-1	CSVLRQGSSADTQYF	TGCAGCGTTCTCCGACAGGGGTCTTCGGCAGATACGCAGTATTTT
.	TRBJ2-1	.	TRBV12-3/TRBV12-4	CASSQATPDDEQFF	TGTGCCAGCAGCCAGGCGACCCCTGATGATGAGCAGTTCTTC
.	TRBJ1-5	.	TRBV29-1	CSVARTQDQPQHF	TGCAGCGTTGCAAGGACACAGGATCAGCCCCAGCATTTT
.	TRBJ1-1	.	TRBV18	CASSFREIEAFF	TGTGCCAGCTCGTTCAGGGAGATTGAAGCTTTCTTT
.	TRBJ2-2	.	TRBV4-2	CASSLGSTGELFF	TGTGCCAGCTCCCTAGGTTCCACCGGGGAGCTGTTTTTT
.	TRBJ2-3	.	TRBV5-4	CASSDGTGDTQYF	TGTGCCAGCAGCGACGGGACGGGAGATACGCAGTATTTT
.	TRBJ2-4	.	TRBV20-1	CSARVRTEDIQYF	TGCAGTGCTAGAGTTCGGACTGAGGACATTCAGTACTTC
.	TRBJ2-1	.	TRBV5-8	CASSFTGKQFF	TGTGCCAGCAGCTTCACAGGCAAGCAGTTCTTC
.	TRBJ1-2	.	TRBV14	CASSQGGFYGYTF	TGTGCCAGCAGCCAAGGGGGGTTCTATGGCTACACCTTC
.	TRBJ2-3	TRBD2	TRBV9	CASSVDGGGSVTQYF	TGTGCCAGCAGCGTAGACGGCGGGGGGTCGGTTACGCAGTATTTT
.	TRBJ1-2	.	TRBV20-1	CSAPPSPGGYTF	TGCAGTGCTCCCCCGTCTCCTGGGGGCTACACCTTC
.	TRBJ1-5	.	TRBV20-1	CSARDRGGQPQHF	TGCAGTGCTAGAGACAGGGGAGGCCAGCCCCAGCATTTT
.	TRBJ2-7	.	TRBV29-1	CSVSVTYEQYF	TGCAGCGTTTCCGTCACCTACGAGCAGTACTTC
.	TRBJ1-1	TRBD1	TRBV18	CASSQDRIGAFF	TGTGCCAGCTCACAGGACAGGATCGGAGCTTTCTTT
.	TRBJ1-1	.	TRBV19	CASTEGRRNTEAFF	TGTGCCAGTACAGAGGGCAGGAGAAACACTGAAGCTTTCTTT
.	TRBJ1-1	.	TRBV2	CASKVNTEAFF	TGTGCCAGCAAGGTGAACACTGAAGCTTTCTTT
few	TRBJ2-7	TRBD1	TRBV5-1	CASSLTGTGSYEQYF	TGCGCCAGCAGCTTAACCGGGACAGGCTCCTACGAGCAGTACTTC
.	TRBJ2-5	TRBD1	TRBV15	CATSRDITGTGTQYF	TGTGCCACCAGCAGAGACATTACAGGGACAGGGACCCAGTACTTC
.	TRBJ1-4	TRBD1	TRBV7-9	CASSLAGTVGEKLFF	TGTGCCAGCAGCTTAGCCGGGACAGTGGGCGAAAAACTGTTTTTT